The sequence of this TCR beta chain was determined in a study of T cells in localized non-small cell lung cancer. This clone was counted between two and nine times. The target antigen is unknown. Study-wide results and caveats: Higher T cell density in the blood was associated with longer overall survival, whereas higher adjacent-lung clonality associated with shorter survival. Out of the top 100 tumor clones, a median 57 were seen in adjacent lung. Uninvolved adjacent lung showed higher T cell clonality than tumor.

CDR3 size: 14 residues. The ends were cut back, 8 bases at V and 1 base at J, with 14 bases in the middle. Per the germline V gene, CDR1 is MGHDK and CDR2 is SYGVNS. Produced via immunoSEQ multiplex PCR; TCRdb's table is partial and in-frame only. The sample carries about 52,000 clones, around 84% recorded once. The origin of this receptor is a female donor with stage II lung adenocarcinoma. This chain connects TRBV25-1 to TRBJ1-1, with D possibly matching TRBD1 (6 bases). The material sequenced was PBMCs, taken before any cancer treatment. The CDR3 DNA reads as TGTGCCAGCCGGCGGGAGGGGGGGAACACTGAAGCTTTCTTT. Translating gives CASRREGGNTEAFF. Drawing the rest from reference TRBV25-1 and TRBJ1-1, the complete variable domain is EADIYQTPRYLVIGTGKKITLECSQTMGHDKMYWYQQDPGMELHLIHYSYGVNSTEKGDLSSESTVSRIRTEHFPLTLESARPSHTSQYLCASRREGGNTEAFFGQGTRLTVV.